A single T cell receptor beta chain is shown here with its context. What it binds is not known. Germline trimming cut 6 bases from V and 8 bases from J; bases unmatched to any gene: 10. The CDR3 has 15 residues. Germline assignment: CDR1 MNHEY and CDR2 SVGAGI. This entry is derived from a study of OX40 agonist ivuxolimab in advanced cancers. Study context: Patients got intravenous ivuxolimab at 0.01 to 10 mg/kg every 2 weeks.

The repertoire was sequenced with immunoSEQ multiplex PCR; TCRdb's copy has only in-frame clones and lacks some. This table holds fewer than 80,000 clones, 85% found once. Findings and caveats of the study: More expanded clones were seen, on average, in CD8+ T cells than in CD4+. Among patients with partial responses at 0.1-3.0 mg/kg, clonal expansion was among the lowest.

Specimen: CD4+ or CD8+ T cells sorted from blood, collected in a trial of the OX40 agonist ivuxolimab. This clonotype was sampled from an adult with an advanced solid tumor such as melanoma, head and neck, liver or kidney cancer. The chain recombines TRBV6-5 with TRBJ1-4; 9 nucleotides match TRBD1. CDR3 sequence reads: CASSKRQGVAEKLFF. CDR3 nucleotide sequence: TGTGCCAGCAGCAAGAGACAGGGGGTCGCGGAAAAACTGTTTTTT.